These T cell receptor beta chains were read from a single sample in a study of cytomegalovirus exposure and HLA in healthy donors. Profiled with immunoSEQ multiplex PCR; TCRdb holds only in-frame clones, not every one. The table has about 130,000 clones, 82% seen once. What was sequenced was PBMCs. The receptor set was obtained from a male donor in good health and CMV-seropositive. Both conserved end residues are part of each CDR3. D genes are given only for firm matches. A row's size may be missing; if present it is once, few, many or a size class.

V gene	D gene	J gene	clone size	CDR3 DNA	CDR3 protein
TRBV4-3	TRBD1	TRBJ2-7	-	TGCGCCAGCAGCCAGGTACAGGGGACCGCCTACGAGCAGTACTTC	CASSQVQGTAYEQYF
TRBV5-4	TRBD2	TRBJ2-7	-	TGTGCCAGCAGCTTGGGGGGAGCGGGAGTGAGGTACGAGCAGTACTTC	CASSLGGAGVRYEQYF
TRBV5-4	TRBD1	TRBJ1-6	-	TGTGCCAGCAGCTTGAGCACAGGGGGTAGATCACCCCTCCACTTT	CASSLSTGGRSPLHF
TRBV4-1	TRBD1	TRBJ2-1	-	TGCGCCAGCAGCCAAGAAGGGGGCCCCTACAATGAGCAGTTCTTC	CASSQEGGPYNEQFF
TRBV9	TRBD1	TRBJ2-1	-	TGTGCCAGCAGCGTTCAGGGGGTAAACTACAATGAGCAGTTCTTC	CASSVQGVNYNEQFF
TRBV27	-	TRBJ2-7	once	TGTGCCAGCAGTTTAATGGGAGACTACGAGCAGTACTTC	CASSLMGDYEQYF
TRBV28	TRBD1	TRBJ1-4	once	TGTGCCAGCCAACGACAGGGGGCGGTGGAACTGTTTTTT	CASQRQGAVELFF
TRBV19	-	TRBJ1-5	-	TGTGCCAGTAGTTTCTTCCTTACACCCGAGCCCCAGCATTTT	CASSFFLTPEPQHF
TRBV5-4	TRBD2	TRBJ2-7	once	TGTGCCAGCAGCGTAGCGGGAGGGCCAGGTGAGCAGTACTTC	CASSVAGGPGEQYF
TRBV7-9	TRBD1	TRBJ2-5	-	TGTTCCAGCAGCTTAGGGGGCCTGCCGGGGACCCAGTACTTC	CSSSLGGLPGTQYF
TRBV28	TRBD2	TRBJ2-7	-	TGTGCCAGCTCAGTCGCTAGCGGGACTCGGGAGCAGTACTTC	CASSVASGTREQYF
TRBV7-9	-	TRBJ2-5	-	TGTGCCAGCAGCCCAGGCCCCAACCAAGAGACCCAGTACTTC	CASSPGPNQETQYF
TRBV5-3	TRBD1	TRBJ1-5	once	TGTGCCAGAAGCCAAAGGACAGGGCCTCAGCCCCAGCATTTT	CARSQRTGPQPQHF
TRBV9	-	TRBJ1-1	-	TGTGCCAGCAGCGTACAAGGGGTCGACACTGAAGCTTTCTTT	CASSVQGVDTEAFF
TRBV9	TRBD2	TRBJ2-3	-	TGTGCCAGCAGCGTAGTGGCGGGAGGGCCAGATACGCAGTATTTT	CASSVVAGGPDTQYF
TRBV7-9	-	TRBJ1-5	-	TGTGCCAGCAGCTTAGGTAACAATCAGCCCCAGCATTTT	CASSLGNNQPQHF
TRBV19	-	TRBJ1-5	-	TGTGCCAGTAATCTAGGGGCCCAGCCCCAGCATTTT	CASNLGAQPQHF